Shown below are 22 T cell receptor beta chains from a single sample sequenced in a study of low-dose radiotherapy and immunotherapy resistance in tumors. Priming of first-strand cDNA relied on TRAV- and TRBV-specific primers (covering alpha and beta chains). TCRs underwent 20 PCR cycles of amplification with a constant-region primer and V-primer adapter. TCRdb passed the reads through MiXCR, listing each CDR3 protein once. Here the sample spans over 9,500 distinct CDR3 sequences, 50% to 70% being singletons. Receptors originate from a human donor with advanced metastatic prostate, ovarian, gallbladder or colorectal cancer (not recorded which). This table probably holds off-target reads from a library built for another chain.

This chain connects TRBV6-1 to TRBJ2-3, with 7 nucleotides matching TRBD2. Germline assignment: CDR1 MNHNS and CDR2 SASEGT. This CDR3 is built from 13 residues. The V gene end was trimmed by 8 bases and the J gene end by 3 bases; junction bases not matched to a gene: 5. CDR3 sequence (DNA): TGTGCCAGCCGTGGACTAGATACAGATACGCAGTATTTT. This translates into CASRGLDTDTQYF.

The chain joins TRBV19 to TRBJ2-3, with D unresolved. Trimming shortened V by 3 bases and J by 0 bases, and 10 bases separated the two germline ends. From germline, CDR1 is LNHDA and CDR2 SQIVND (reference sequence). This CDR3 region has 15 residues. CDR3 DNA: TGTGCCAGTAGTATGGTGGGCTATAGCACAGATACGCAGTATTTT. This sequence encodes CASSMVGYSTDTQYF.

The rearrangement uses TRBV3-1 and TRBJ2-7; D ambiguous. V lost 5 bases and J 3 bases, leaving 11 bases between the germline ends. CDR3 length: 13 amino acids. The germline V gene encodes CDR1 LGHDT and CDR2 YNNKEL (reference sequence). CDR3: CASSSLTDYEQYF. DNA for the CDR3: TGTGCCAGCAGCTCACTCACAGACTACGAGCAGTACTTC.

This clonotype was detected only a few times. The V call is TRBV2, the J call TRBJ2-7; 10 bases agree with TRBD2. Germline CDR1 is SNHLY and CDR2 is FYNNEI. This CDR3 region has 17 residues. V shed 5 bases and J 2 bases; nucleotides not matched to a gene: 12. In DNA form, the CDR3 reads TGTGCCAGCAGTCGGACTAGCGGTATGTTACTCCCCTACGAGCAGTACTTC. Protein sequence: CASSRTSGMLLPYEQYF.

The count of this clonotype is one. The chain combines TRBV7-2 with TRBJ1-1, with a tentative D call TRBD1 (5 bases). Trimming took off 7 bases at V and 1 base at J, with 13 bases between the two ends. Per the germline V gene, CDR1 is SGHTA and CDR2 is FQGNSA. The CDR3 totals 14 residues. The CDR3 DNA reads TGTGCCAGCACCGGGGGGACGGGGAACACTGAAGCTTTCTTT. Its translation is CASTGGTGNTEAFF.

This chain uses TRBV24-1 with TRBJ2-1, with D possibly being TRBD1 or TRBD2 (5 bases each). Germline loops: CDR1 KGHDR, CDR2 SFDVKD. V was cut by 1 base and J by 5 bases, with 11 bases left in between. The CDR3 is 15 residues long. The CDR3, as DNA: TGTGCCACCAGTGATTTTGGGCAGGGAGACAATGAGCAGTTCTTC. This codes for CATSDFGQGDNEQFF.

The chain carries TRBV18 and TRBJ1-6, with 7 bases that match TRBD1. Germline V CDR1 and CDR2: KGHSH, LQKENI. This CDR3 is built from 13 residues. Losses at the gene ends were 6 bases for V and 10 bases for J; bases not matched to a gene: 6. The CDR3 coding sequence is TGTGCCAGCTCCCCAGGGGGTGTATCACCCCTCCACTTT. It encodes CASSPGGVSPLHF.

There are a few counts of this clonotype. The gene calls are TRBV18 and TRBJ1-2, with D perhaps TRBD1 (5 bases). The CDR3 is 15 residues long. The germline V gene has CDR1 KGHSH and CDR2 LQKENI. V dropped 1 base and J dropped 4 bases, with 13 bases sitting between them. For the CDR3, the DNA is TGTGCCAGCTCACCACAGGGGAACGGGGTCTATGGCTACACCTTC. Its translation is CASSPQGNGVYGYTF.

The CDR3 region has the DNA TGTGCCAGCAGTTTAAGTTCCGGGGGTAGTAATCAGCCCCAGCATTTT. Its protein is CASSLSSGGSNQPQHF. The chain has TRBV28 and TRBJ1-5; D perhaps matches TRBD1 (5 bases). The CDR3 length is 16 residues. Trimming took 2 bases from V and 4 from J, leaving 15 bases between them. Germline lookup yields CDR1 MDHEN and CDR2 SYDVKM.

The chain carries TRBV7-9 and TRBJ2-3, with 7 bases identical to TRBD2. The CDR3 sequence is 16 residues long. Germline V gives CDR1 SEHNR, CDR2 FQNEAQ (reference sequence). After removal of 1 base from V and 4 bases from J, the junction contained 8 bases not matched to a gene. CDR3 DNA sequence: TGTGCCAGCAGCTTAGGGACTAGAGGGCCCGCAGATACGCAGTATTTT. This translates into CASSLGTRGPADTQYF.

This chain connects TRBV13 to TRBJ2-5; TRBD2 aligns across 8 bases. The CDR3 loop spans 15 amino acids. The germline CDR1 and CDR2 sequences are PRHDT and FYEKMQ (reference sequence). V trimming: 5 bases; J trimming: 5 bases; junction bases outside the gene matches: 10. CDR3: CASSPQSSGMETQYF. CDR3 nucleotide sequence: TGTGCCAGCAGCCCACAAAGTAGCGGGATGGAGACCCAGTACTTC.

This clonotype was counted only a few times. CDR3 region: CASRLVGQHTEAFF. Here the CDR3 DNA reads TGTGCCAGCCGCCTAGTGGGACAGCACACTGAAGCTTTCTTT. The genes are TRBV28 and TRBJ1-1, with 7 bases identical to TRBD1. CDR3 length: 14 amino acids. Per the germline V gene, CDR1 is MDHEN and CDR2 is SYDVKM. J gave up 3 bases and V 8 bases, and 9 bases lay outside the gene matches.

This clonotype has more than one count but fewer than ten. The gene calls are TRBV7-8 and TRBJ2-1; 7 nucleotides align to TRBD1. The CDR3 runs to 17 residues. V dropped 5 bases and J dropped 2; count of bases not matched to a gene: 12. CDR1 and CDR2 from the germline V gene are SGHVS and FQNEAQ. This chain's CDR3 is CASSPAYRQGPYNEQFF. DNA of the CDR3: TGTGCCAGCAGCCCCGCATACCGACAGGGACCCTACAATGAGCAGTTCTTC.

The rearrangement uses TRBV2 and TRBJ2-7; D call uncertain. CDR3 length: 12 residues. The V gene lost 7 bases and the J gene lost 7 bases, with 14 bases spanning the gap. CDR1 and CDR2 (germline): SNHLY, FYNNEI. The CDR3: CASKGSRREQYF. CDR3 bases: TGTGCCAGCAAAGGAAGTCGCCGGGAGCAGTACTTC.

The rearrangement links TRBV5-4 to TRBJ2-1, with D possibly TRBD2 on 6 matching bases. Germline CDR1 SGHNT, CDR2 YYREEE (reference sequence). The CDR3 has 13 amino acids. The V end lost 4 bases, the J end lost 12 bases, and 17 bases lay between the germline ends. The CDR3 DNA is TGTGCCAGCAGCCCGAGACTAGACTGGGGGCAGTTCTTC. As protein: CASSPRLDWGQFF.

The chain joins TRBV12-3 or TRBV12-4 to TRBJ1-1; 7 nucleotides match TRBD1. The CDR3 runs to 13 residues. V shed 0 bases and J 7 bases; nucleotides not matched to a gene: 2. The CDR3: CASSLARTGEAFF. CDR3 sequence (DNA): TGTGCCAGCAGTTTAGCAAGGACAGGTGAAGCTTTCTTT.

This clonotype was found a few times. The chain combines TRBV11-2 with TRBJ2-3; possible D gene TRBD2, 5 bases. Germline CDR1 and CDR2: SGHAT and FQNNGV. The CDR3 contains 14 residues. The V end lost 4 bases, the J end lost 2 bases, and 10 bases lay between the germline ends. The CDR3 here is CASSSLASTDTQYF. The CDR3 bases are TGTGCCAGCAGCTCCCTAGCTTCCACAGATACGCAGTATTTT. Based on the CDR3 plus reference TRBV11-2 and TRBJ2-3, the full variable domain is EAGVAQSPRYKIIEKRQSVAFWCNPISGHATLYWYQQILGQGPKLLIQFQNNGVVDDSQLPKDRFSAERLKGVDSTLKIQPAKLEDSAVYLCASSSLASTDTQYFGPGTRLTVL.

The chain employs TRBV5-1 and TRBJ2-3; D is unresolved. Trimming took 4 bases from V and 1 from J, leaving 19 bases between them. The CDR3 has 17 residues. The V gene's germline CDR1 is SGHRS and CDR2 YFSETQ. The CDR3 is CASSRNTPRYGTDTQYF. The CDR3 region has the DNA TGCGCCAGCAGCCGAAACACCCCGAGGTACGGCACAGATACGCAGTATTTT. Filled out from reference TRBV5-1 and TRBJ2-3, the complete variable domain reads KAGVTQTPRYLIKTRGQQVTLSCSPISGHRSVSWYQQTPGQGLQFLFEYFSETQRNKGNFPGRFSGRQFSNSRSEMNVSTLELGDSALYLCASSRNTPRYGTDTQYFGPGTRLTVL.

The chain recombines TRBV2 with TRBJ1-5; 10 nucleotides match TRBD1. The CDR3 runs 15 residues. J gave up 6 bases and V 7 bases, and 9 bases lay outside the gene matches. Germline assignment: CDR1 SNHLY and CDR2 FYNNEI. The CDR3, as DNA: TGTGCCAGCACACGGACAGGGGGAACGGGTCAGCCCCAGCATTTT. Encoded protein: CASTRTGGTGQPQHF.

V usage is TRBV7-8 and J usage is TRBJ2-5; D ambiguous. The CDR3 runs to 14 residues. The ends were cut back, 2 bases at V and 1 base at J, with 8 bases in the middle. Per germline, CDR1 SGHVS and CDR2 FQNEAQ. Written as DNA, the CDR3 is TGTGCCAGCAGCTTAATGACGGTCCAAGAGACCCAGTACTTC. Protein sequence: CASSLMTVQETQYF.

The chain carries TRBV6-2 or TRBV6-3 and TRBJ1-1, with 10 nucleotides matching TRBD1. J gave up 5 bases and V 6 bases, and 12 bases lay outside the gene matches. CDR1 and CDR2 (germline): MNHEY, SVGEGT. This CDR3 is built from 16 residues. The CDR3 bases are TGTGCCAGCAGCCTGGGACAGGGGACCAAGGGGACTGAAGCTTTCTTT. The encoded protein is CASSLGQGTKGTEAFF.

The J gene is TRBJ1-1, the V gene TRBV29-1; the D gene is possibly TRBD1 (5 bases). This CDR3 spans 15 amino acids. CDR1 is SQVTM and CDR2 is ANQGSEA in the germline V gene. V lost 0 bases and J 3 bases, leaving 14 bases between the germline ends. The CDR3 here is CSVEDVRSRDTEAFF. Here the CDR3 DNA reads TGCAGCGTTGAAGACGTCCGTTCCAGGGACACTGAAGCTTTCTTT.